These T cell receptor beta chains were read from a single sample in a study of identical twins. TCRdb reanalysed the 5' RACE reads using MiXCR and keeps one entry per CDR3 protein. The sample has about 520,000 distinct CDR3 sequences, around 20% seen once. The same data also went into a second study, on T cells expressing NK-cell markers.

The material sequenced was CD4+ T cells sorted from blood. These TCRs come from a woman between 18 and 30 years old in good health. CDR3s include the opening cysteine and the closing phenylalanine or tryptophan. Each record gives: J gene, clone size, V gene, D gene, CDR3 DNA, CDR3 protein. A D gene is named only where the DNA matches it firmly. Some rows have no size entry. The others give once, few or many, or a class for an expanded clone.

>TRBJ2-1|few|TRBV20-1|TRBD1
TGCAGTGCCTACCGACAGGGGCTTCAATACAATGAGCAGTTCTTC
CSAYRQGLQYNEQFF
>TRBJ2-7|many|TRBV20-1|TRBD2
TGCAGTGCTAGTGGGACCCCCCAGCGGGAGATGGAGCAGTACTTC
CSASGTPQREMEQYF
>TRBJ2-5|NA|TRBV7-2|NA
TGTGCCAGCAGCTTAAGTGGGGCGGTGGAGACCCAGTACTTC
CASSLSGAVETQYF
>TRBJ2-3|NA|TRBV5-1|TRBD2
TGCGCCAGCGGCCCGGGGGGAGACACAGATACGCAGTATTTT
CASGPGGDTDTQYF
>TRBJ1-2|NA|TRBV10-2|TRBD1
TGCGCCAGCAGGGGACAGGGGGCTGGCTACACCTTC
CASRGQGAGYTF
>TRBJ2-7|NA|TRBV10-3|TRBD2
TGTGCCGCCAGCGGGAGCGTCTCCTACGAGCAGTACTTC
CAASGSVSYEQYF
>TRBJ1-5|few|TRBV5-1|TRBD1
TGCGCCAGCAGCTTGGAGCCAGGGGGGGGATATAGCAATCAGCCCCAGCATTTT
CASSLEPGGGYSNQPQHF
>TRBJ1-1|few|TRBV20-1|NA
TGCAGTGCTATCCAAGACAGCGACACTGAAGCTTTCTTT
CSAIQDSDTEAFF
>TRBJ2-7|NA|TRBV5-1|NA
TGCGCCAGCAGCTTGGTGCCCCCGGGCGCGGGCGCCTCCTACGAGCAGTACTTC
CASSLVPPGAGASYEQYF
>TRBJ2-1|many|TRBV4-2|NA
TGTGCCAGCAACCAAGGGGGGTCCTACAATGAGCAGTTCTTC
CASNQGGSYNEQFF
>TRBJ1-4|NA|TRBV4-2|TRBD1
TGTGCCAGCAGCCAAGGGGACAGGGGGAATGAAAAACTGTTTTTT
CASSQGDRGNEKLFF
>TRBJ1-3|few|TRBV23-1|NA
TGCGCCAGCAGTCGCATCAGGGGCTCCGGAAACACCATATATTTT
CASSRIRGSGNTIYF
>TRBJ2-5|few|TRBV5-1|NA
TGCGCCAGCAGCCCCGTGGGCATAGGCGGAGAGACCCAGTACTTC
CASSPVGIGGETQYF
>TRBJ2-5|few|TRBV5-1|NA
TGCGCCAGCAGCTACCCCGGGACGGAGACCCAGTACTTC
CASSYPGTETQYF
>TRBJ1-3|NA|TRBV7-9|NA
TGTGCCAGCAGCCCCCCGGCCAACTCTGGAAACACCATATATTTT
CASSPPANSGNTIYF
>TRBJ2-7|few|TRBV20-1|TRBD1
TGCAGTGCTTTCCCGAGACAGGGTCGACCCTACGAGCAGTACTTC
CSAFPRQGRPYEQYF
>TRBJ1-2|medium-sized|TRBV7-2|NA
TGTGCCAGCAGCCCCAGGGAGGGTTGGTATGGCTACACCTTC
CASSPREGWYGYTF
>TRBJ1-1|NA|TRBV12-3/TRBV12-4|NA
TGTGCCGGAGGAACAGGGTACACTGAAGCTTTCTTT
CAGGTGYTEAFF
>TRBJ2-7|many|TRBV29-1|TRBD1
TGCAGCGGGGGGACAGCTTCCTACGAGCAGTACTTC
CSGGTASYEQYF
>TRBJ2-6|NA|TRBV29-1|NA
TGCAGCGTTGAAACTGCTGGGGCCAACGTCCTGACTTTC
CSVETAGANVLTF
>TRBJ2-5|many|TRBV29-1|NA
TGCAGCGTTGAGCCACCGGGACAAGAGACCCAGTACTTC
CSVEPPGQETQYF
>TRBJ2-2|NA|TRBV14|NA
TGTGCCAGCAGCCAAGAGTTCCGAGGGACCGGGGAGCTGTTTTTT
CASSQEFRGTGELFF
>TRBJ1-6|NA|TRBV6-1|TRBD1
TGTGCCAGCAGTCGACAGGGAAGAGCCTCACCCCTCCACTTT
CASSRQGRASPLHF
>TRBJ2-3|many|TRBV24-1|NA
TGTGCCACCAGTCGGGGGTACGCAGATACGCAGTATTTT
CATSRGYADTQYF
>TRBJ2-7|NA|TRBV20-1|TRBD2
TGCAGTGCTAGAGATCTGGCTGGCGCGGGAGTACTGAAACGGCAGTACTTC
CSARDLAGAGVLKRQYF
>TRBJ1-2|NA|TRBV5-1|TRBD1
TGCGCCAGCAGCCCAGGGACAGGCGATGGTGGCTACACCTTC
CASSPGTGDGGYTF
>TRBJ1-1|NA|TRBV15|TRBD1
TGTGCCACCAGCAGGGGACAGGGACGGACTGAAGCTTTCTTT
CATSRGQGRTEAFF
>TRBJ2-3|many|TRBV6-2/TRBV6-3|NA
TGTGCCAGCAGTTCCGGAGAGTGGAGCACAGATACGCAGTATTTT
CASSSGEWSTDTQYF
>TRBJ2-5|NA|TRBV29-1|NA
TGCAGCGTTGAAAGGGCGATTAAAGCAGAGACCCAGTACTTC
CSVERAIKAETQYF